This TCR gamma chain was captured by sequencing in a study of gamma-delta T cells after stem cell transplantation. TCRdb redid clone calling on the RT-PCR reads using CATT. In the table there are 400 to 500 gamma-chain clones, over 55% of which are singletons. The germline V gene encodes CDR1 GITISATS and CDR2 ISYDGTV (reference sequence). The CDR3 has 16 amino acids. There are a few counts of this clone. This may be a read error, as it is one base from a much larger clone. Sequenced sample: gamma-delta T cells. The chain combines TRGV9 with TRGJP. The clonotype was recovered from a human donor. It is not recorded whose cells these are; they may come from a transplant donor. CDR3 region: CALWEVKEFGKKIKVF. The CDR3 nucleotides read TGTGCCTTGTGGGAGGTTAAAGAGTTTGGCAAAAAAATCAAGGTATTT.